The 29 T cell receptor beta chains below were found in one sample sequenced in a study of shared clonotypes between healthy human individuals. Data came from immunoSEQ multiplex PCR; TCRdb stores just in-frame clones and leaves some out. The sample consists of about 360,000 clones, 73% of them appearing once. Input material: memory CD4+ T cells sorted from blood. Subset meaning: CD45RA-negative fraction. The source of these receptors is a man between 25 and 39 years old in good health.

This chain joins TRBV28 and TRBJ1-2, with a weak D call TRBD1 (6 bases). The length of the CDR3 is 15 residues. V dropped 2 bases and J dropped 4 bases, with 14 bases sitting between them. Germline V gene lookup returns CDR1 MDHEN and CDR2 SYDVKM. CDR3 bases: TGTGCCAGCAGTTTACGCGGGGGCGCAGGCTATGGCTACACCTTC. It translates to CASSLRGGAGYGYTF.

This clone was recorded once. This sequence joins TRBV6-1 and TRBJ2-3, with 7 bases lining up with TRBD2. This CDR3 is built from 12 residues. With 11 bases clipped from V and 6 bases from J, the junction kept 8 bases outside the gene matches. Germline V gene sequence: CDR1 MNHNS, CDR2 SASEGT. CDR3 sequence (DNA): TGTGCCGGAAAGCGGGATATGGATACGCAGTATTTT. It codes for CAGKRDMDTQYF.

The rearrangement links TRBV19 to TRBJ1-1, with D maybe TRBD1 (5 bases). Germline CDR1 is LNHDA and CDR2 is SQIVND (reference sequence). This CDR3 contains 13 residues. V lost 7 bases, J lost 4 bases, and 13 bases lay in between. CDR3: CASKEGVLTEAFF. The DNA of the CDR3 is TGTGCCAGTAAGGAAGGGGTCCTCACTGAAGCTTTCTTT.

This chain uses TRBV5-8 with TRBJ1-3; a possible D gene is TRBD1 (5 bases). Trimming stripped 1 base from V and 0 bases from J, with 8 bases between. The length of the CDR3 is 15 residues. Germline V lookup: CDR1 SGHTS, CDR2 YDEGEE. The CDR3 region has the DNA TGTGCCAGCAGCTTGTGGGGGTCCTCTGGAAACACCATATATTTT. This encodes CASSLWGSSGNTIYF. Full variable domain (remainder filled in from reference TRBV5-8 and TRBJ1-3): EAGVTQSPTHLIKTRGQQATLRCSPISGHTSVYWYQQALGLGLQFLLWYDEGEERNRGNFPPRFSGRQFPNYSSELNVNALELEDSALYLCASSLWGSSGNTIYFGEGSWLTVV.

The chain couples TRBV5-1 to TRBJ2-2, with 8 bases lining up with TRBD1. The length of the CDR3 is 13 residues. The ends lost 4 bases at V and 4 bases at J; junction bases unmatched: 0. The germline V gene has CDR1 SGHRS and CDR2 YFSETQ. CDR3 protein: CASSGQGTGELFF. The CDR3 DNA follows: TGCGCCAGCAGCGGACAGGGCACCGGGGAGCTGTTTTTT.

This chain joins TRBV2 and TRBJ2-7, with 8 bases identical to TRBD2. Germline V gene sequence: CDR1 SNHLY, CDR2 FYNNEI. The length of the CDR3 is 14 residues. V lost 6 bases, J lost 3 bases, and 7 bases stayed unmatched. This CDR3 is CASRSLAGHYEQYF. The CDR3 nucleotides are TGTGCCAGCAGGTCATTAGCGGGGCACTACGAGCAGTACTTC.

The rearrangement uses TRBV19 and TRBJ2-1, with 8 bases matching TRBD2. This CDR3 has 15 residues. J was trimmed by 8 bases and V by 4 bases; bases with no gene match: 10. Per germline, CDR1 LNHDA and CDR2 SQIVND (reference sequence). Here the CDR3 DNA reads TGTGCCAGTAGTACTACCGGGACTAGAGTCCATGAGCAGTTCTTC. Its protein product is CASSTTGTRVHEQFF.

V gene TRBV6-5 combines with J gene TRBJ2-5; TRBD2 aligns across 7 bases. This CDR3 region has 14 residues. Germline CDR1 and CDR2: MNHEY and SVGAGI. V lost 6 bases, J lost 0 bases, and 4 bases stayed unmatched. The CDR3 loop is CASSLGLDQETQYF. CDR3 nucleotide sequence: TGTGCCAGCAGCCTCGGACTAGACCAAGAGACCCAGTACTTC.

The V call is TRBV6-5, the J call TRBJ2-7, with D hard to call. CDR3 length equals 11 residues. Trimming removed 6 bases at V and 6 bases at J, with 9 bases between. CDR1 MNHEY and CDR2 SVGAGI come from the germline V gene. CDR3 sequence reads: CASSFGGEQYF. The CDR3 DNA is TGTGCCAGCAGCTTCGGTGGCGAGCAGTACTTC.

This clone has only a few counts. The CDR3 loop is CASSLGSAGEAFF. CDR3 bases: TGCGCCAGCAGCTTGGGATCGGCGGGTGAAGCTTTCTTT. The J gene is TRBJ1-1, the V gene TRBV5-1; D ambiguous. V lost 0 bases to trimming and J lost 7 bases, with 10 bases between them. The CDR3 is 13 amino acids. Looked up from germline, CDR1 is SGHRS and CDR2 is YFSETQ.

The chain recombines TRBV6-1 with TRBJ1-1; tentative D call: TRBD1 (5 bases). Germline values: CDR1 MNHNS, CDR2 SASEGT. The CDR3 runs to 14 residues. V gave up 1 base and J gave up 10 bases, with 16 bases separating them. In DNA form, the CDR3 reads TGTGCCAGCAGTGAAGATCACACCGTCGGGGGAGCTTTCTTT. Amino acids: CASSEDHTVGGAFF.

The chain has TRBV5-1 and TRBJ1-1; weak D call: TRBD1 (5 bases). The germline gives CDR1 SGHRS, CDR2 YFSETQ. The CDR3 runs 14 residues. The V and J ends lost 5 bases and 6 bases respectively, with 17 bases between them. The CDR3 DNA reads TGCGCCAGCAGTTTATTCCCGGGGGAGCCTGAAGCTTTCTTT. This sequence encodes CASSLFPGEPEAFF.

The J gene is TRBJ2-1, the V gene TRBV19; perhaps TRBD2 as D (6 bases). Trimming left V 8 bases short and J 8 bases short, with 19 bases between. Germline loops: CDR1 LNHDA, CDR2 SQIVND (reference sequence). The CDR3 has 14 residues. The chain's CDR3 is CASGTRMVSDEQFF. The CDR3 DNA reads TGTGCCAGTGGGACTCGGATGGTGTCGGATGAGCAGTTCTTC.

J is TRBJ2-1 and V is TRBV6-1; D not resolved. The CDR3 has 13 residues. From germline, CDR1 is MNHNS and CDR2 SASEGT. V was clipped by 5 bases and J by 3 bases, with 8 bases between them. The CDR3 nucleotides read TGTGCCAGCAGTAGGGCCAGCTACAATGAGCAGTTCTTC. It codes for CASSRASYNEQFF.

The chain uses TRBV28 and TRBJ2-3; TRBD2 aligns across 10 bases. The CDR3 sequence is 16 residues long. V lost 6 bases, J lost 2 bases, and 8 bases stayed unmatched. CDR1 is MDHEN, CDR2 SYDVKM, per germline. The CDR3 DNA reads TGTGCCAGCAGCCATAGCGGGAGGTCATCCACAGATACGCAGTATTTT. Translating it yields CASSHSGRSSTDTQYF.

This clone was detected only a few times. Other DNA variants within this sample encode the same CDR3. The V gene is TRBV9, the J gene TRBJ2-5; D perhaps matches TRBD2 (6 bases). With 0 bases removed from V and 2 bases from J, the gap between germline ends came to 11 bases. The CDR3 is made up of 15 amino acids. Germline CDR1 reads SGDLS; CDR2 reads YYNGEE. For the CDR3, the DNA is TGTGCCAGCAGCGTAGATTCGACTAGACAAGAGACCCAGTACTTC. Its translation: CASSVDSTRQETQYF. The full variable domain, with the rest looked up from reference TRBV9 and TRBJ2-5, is DSGVTQTPKHLITATGQRVTLRCSPRSGDLSVYWYQQSLDQGLQFLIQYYNGEERAKGNILERFSAQQFPDLHSELNLSSLELGDSALYFCASSVDSTRQETQYFGPGTRLLVL.

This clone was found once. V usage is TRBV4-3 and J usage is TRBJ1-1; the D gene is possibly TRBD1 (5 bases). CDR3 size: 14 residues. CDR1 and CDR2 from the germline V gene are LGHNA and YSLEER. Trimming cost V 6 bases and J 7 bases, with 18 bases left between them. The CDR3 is CASRVTTVGDEAFF. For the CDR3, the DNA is TGCGCCAGCAGGGTTACGACAGTGGGGGATGAAGCTTTCTTT.

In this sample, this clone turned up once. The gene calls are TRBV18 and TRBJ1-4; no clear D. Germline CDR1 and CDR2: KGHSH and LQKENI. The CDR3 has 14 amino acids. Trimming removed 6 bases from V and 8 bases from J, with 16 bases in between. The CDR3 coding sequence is TGTGCCAGCTCGCCTTTTGGATCACTCGAAAAACTGTTTTTT. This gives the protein CASSPFGSLEKLFF.

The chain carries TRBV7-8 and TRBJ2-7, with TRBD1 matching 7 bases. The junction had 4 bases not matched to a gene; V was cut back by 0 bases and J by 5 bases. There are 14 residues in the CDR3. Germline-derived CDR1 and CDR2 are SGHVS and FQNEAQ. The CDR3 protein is CASSLATTGDEQYF. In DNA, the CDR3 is TGTGCCAGCAGCTTAGCAACTACAGGGGACGAGCAGTACTTC. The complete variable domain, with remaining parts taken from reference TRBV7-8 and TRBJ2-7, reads GAGVSQSPRYKVAKRGQDVALRCDPISGHVSLFWYQQALGQGPEFLTYFQNEAQLDKSGLPSDRFFAERPEGSVSTLKIQRTQQEDSAVYLCASSLATTGDEQYFGPGTRLTVT.

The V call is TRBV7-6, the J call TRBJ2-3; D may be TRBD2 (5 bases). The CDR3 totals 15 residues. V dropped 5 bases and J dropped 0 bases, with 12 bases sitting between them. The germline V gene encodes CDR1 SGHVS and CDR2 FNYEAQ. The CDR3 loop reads CASSILASSTDTQYF. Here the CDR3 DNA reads TGTGCCAGCAGCATCCTAGCCAGTAGCACAGATACGCAGTATTTT.

CDR3 in DNA: TGTGCCAGCAGTTACAGGGGAGGTAGTCAGCCCCAGCATTTT. The encoded protein is CASSYRGGSQPQHF. This chain uses TRBV2 with TRBJ1-5, with 7 bases aligning to TRBD1. The CDR3 consists of 14 residues. Germline loops: CDR1 SNHLY, CDR2 FYNNEI. Trimming took 5 bases from V and 6 from J; bases not matched to a gene: 7.

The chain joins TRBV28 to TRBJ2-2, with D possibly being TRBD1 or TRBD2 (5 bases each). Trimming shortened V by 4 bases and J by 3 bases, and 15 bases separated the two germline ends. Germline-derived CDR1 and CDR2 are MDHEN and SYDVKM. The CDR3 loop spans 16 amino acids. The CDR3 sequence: CASSSRDGLYTGELFF. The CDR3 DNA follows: TGTGCCAGCAGTTCCCGGGACGGGCTTTACACCGGGGAGCTGTTTTTT.

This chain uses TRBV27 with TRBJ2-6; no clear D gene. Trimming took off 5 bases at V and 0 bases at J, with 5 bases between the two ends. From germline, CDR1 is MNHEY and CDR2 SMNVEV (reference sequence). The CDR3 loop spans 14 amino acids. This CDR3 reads CASSPSSGANVLTF. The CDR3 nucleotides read TGTGCCAGCAGTCCCTCCTCTGGGGCCAACGTCCTGACTTTC.

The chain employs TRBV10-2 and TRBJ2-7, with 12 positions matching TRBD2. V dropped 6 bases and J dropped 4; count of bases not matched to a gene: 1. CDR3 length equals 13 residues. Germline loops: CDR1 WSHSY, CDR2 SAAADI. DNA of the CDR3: TGCGCCAGCAGGACTAGCGGGAGTTACGAGCAGTACTTC. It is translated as CASRTSGSYEQYF.

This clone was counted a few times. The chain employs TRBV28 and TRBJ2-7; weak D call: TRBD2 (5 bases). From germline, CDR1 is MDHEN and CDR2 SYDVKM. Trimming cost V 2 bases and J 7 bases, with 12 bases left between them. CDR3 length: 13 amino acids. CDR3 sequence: CASSLGGLGEQYF. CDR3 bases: TGTGCCAGCAGTTTAGGAGGCCTGGGGGAGCAGTACTTC.

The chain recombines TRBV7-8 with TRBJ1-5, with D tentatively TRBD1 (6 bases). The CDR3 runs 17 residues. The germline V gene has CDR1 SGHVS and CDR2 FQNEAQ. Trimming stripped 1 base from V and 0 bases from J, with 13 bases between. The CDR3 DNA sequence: TGTGCCAGCAGCTTAGGACGGACAGCTAATAGCAATCAGCCCCAGCATTTT. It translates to CASSLGRTANSNQPQHF.

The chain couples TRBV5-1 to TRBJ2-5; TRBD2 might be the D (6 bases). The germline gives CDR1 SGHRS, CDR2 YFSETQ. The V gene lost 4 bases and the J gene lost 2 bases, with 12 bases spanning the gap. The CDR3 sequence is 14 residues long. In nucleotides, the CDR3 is TGCGCCAGCAGCCCGGGAGACTTACAAGAGACCCAGTACTTC. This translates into CASSPGDLQETQYF. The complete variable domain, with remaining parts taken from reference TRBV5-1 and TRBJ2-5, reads KAGVTQTPRYLIKTRGQQVTLSCSPISGHRSVSWYQQTPGQGLQFLFEYFSETQRNKGNFPGRFSGRQFSNSRSEMNVSTLELGDSALYLCASSPGDLQETQYFGPGTRLLVL.

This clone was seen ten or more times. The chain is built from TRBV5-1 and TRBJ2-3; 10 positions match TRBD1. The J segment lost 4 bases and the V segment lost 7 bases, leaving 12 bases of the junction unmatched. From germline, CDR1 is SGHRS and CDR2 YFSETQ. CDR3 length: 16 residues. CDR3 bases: TGCGCCAGCCGCCTATTAGGGACAGGGGTGGCAGATACGCAGTATTTT. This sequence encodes CASRLLGTGVADTQYF.

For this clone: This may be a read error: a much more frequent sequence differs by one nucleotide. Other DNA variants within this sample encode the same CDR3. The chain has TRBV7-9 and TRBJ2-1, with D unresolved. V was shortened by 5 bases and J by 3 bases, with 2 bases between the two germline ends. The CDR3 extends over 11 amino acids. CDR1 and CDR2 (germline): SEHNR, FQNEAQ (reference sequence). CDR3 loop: CASSIYNEQFF. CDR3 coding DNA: TGTGCCAGCAGCATCTACAATGAGCAGTTCTTC.